Each of the 19 T cell receptor beta chains below was sequenced from the same sample in a study of cytomegalovirus exposure and HLA in healthy donors. PCR primers comprised 60 Vbeta and 13 Jbeta primers. The assay was immunoSEQ multiplex PCR, and TCRdb's table has in-frame clones only and misses some. The table lists about 210,000 clones, with roughly 0.98% in the top ten. The sequenced material came from PBMCs. The receptor source for this set is a young woman in good health and CMV-seropositive.

The chain uses TRBV6-1 and TRBJ2-6; 11 nucleotides align to TRBD1. J lost 4 bases, V lost 11 bases, and 4 bases had no gene match. Germline CDR1 reads MNHNS; CDR2 reads SASEGT. The CDR3 length is 14 residues. CDR3 sequence (DNA): TGTGCCGGACAGGGGGCGCACGGGGCCAACGTCCTGACTTTC. Its translation is CAGQGAHGANVLTF.

The chain joins TRBV6-5 to TRBJ2-7; 14 bases agree with TRBD2. Per the germline V gene, CDR1 is MNHEY and CDR2 is SVGAGI. CDR3 length: 14 residues. The trim removed 5 bases at V and 6 bases at J, leaving 3 bases unmatched. The CDR3 DNA reads as TGTGCCAGCAGTAGACTAGCGGGAGGGTTCGAGCAGTACTTC. Amino acids: CASSRLAGGFEQYF.

This chain connects TRBV6-6 to TRBJ1-1; D gene unclear. Between the trimmed V and J ends, which lost 2 bases and 6 bases, there was a span of 10 bases. Germline V gene lookup returns CDR1 MNHNY and CDR2 SVGAGI (reference sequence). The CDR3 runs to 13 residues. The CDR3 here is CASSYGIEAEAFF. DNA of the CDR3: TGTGCCAGCAGTTACGGTATTGAGGCTGAAGCTTTCTTT.

The gene calls are TRBV2 and TRBJ1-4; 8 nucleotides agree with TRBD1. The germline gives CDR1 SNHLY, CDR2 FYNNEI. The CDR3 is made up of 16 amino acids. Unmatched junction bases numbered 9, after V lost 7 bases and J lost 2 bases. The CDR3 protein is CASKGQGARTNEKLFF. The DNA of the CDR3 is TGTGCCAGCAAGGGCCAGGGGGCGCGTACTAATGAAAAACTGTTTTTT. The entire variable domain, with the rest obtained from reference TRBV2 and TRBJ1-4, is as follows: EPEVTQTPSHQVTQMGQEVILRCVPISNHLYFYWYRQILGQKVEFLVSFYNNEISEKSEIFDDQFSVERPDGSNFTLKIRSTKLEDSAMYFCASKGQGARTNEKLFFGSGTQLSVL.

V is TRBV27 and J is TRBJ2-1; TRBD2 might be the D (5 bases). The CDR3 contains 12 residues. Germline lookup yields CDR1 MNHEY and CDR2 SMNVEV (reference sequence). Trimming cost V 2 bases and J 13 bases, with 12 bases left between them. CDR3 protein: CASSLRTGYQFF. The CDR3 bases are TGTGCCAGCAGTTTACGGACGGGATATCAGTTCTTC.

The chain carries TRBV5-1 and TRBJ1-5; 9 bases fit TRBD1. The J segment lost 7 bases and the V segment lost 4 bases, leaving 3 bases of the junction unmatched. The CDR3 is made up of 13 amino acids. Germline V CDR1 and CDR2: SGHRS, YFSETQ. The CDR3 spells CASSRDRAQPQHF. The CDR3 nucleotides are TGCGCCAGCAGCCGGGACAGGGCCCAGCCCCAGCATTTT.

The chain uses TRBV19 and TRBJ2-1, with TRBD2 matching over 7 bases. Germline trimming cut 3 bases from V and 6 bases from J; bases unmatched to any gene: 8. This CDR3 is 15 amino acids long. Germline values: CDR1 LNHDA, CDR2 SQIVND (reference sequence). The CDR3 DNA reads as TGTGCCAGTAGTATCGGGGGGATCCCGTTCAATGAGCAGTTCTTC. Its protein product is CASSIGGIPFNEQFF.

This chain joins TRBV5-1 and TRBJ1-4, with D unclear. There are 14 residues in the CDR3. From germline, CDR1 is SGHRS and CDR2 YFSETQ. V gave up 5 bases and J gave up 8 bases, with 16 bases separating them. The CDR3 DNA follows: TGCGCCAGCAGGACGACCTGGGCTCCCGAAAAACTGTTTTTT. Its protein product is CASRTTWAPEKLFF.

The CDR3 sequence is CASRYTGSYEQYF. The CDR3 DNA sequence: TGTGCCAGCAGATACACAGGCTCCTACGAGCAGTACTTC. The chain couples TRBV7-2 to TRBJ2-7, with a possible D match to TRBD1 (5 bases). Germline CDR1 and CDR2: SGHTA and FQGNSA. Deletions cut 6 bases from V and 0 bases from J, with 9 bases between. The CDR3 length is 13 residues.

The gene calls are TRBV5-4 and TRBJ2-1, with D perhaps TRBD2 (6 bases). Germline loops: CDR1 SGHNT, CDR2 YYREEE (reference sequence). V was cut by 4 bases and J by 0 bases, with 11 bases left in between. The CDR3 is 15 amino acids. The CDR3 reads CASSLGLNSYNEQFF. The DNA for the CDR3 is TGTGCCAGCAGCCTGGGACTGAACTCCTACAATGAGCAGTTCTTC. Using reference TRBV5-4 and TRBJ2-1 for the parts outside the CDR3, the full variable domain is ETGVTQSPTHLIKTRGQQVTLRCSSQSGHNTVSWYQQALGQGPQFIFQYYREEENGRGNFPPRFSGLQFPNYSSELNVNALELDDSALYLCASSLGLNSYNEQFFGPGTRLTVL.

DNA for the CDR3: TGCGCCAGCAGCTTGGGTGGGCGGGCGATACAAGAGACCCAGTACTTC. Translated: CASSLGGRAIQETQYF. The chain recombines TRBV5-1 with TRBJ2-5; possibly TRBD2 for D (5 bases). V lost 0 bases to trimming and J lost 2 bases, with 14 bases between them. This CDR3 is 16 amino acids long. CDR1 and CDR2 from the germline V gene are SGHRS and YFSETQ.

The chain has TRBV6-5 and TRBJ2-5; tentatively, D is TRBD2 (5 bases). Trimming took 6 bases from V and 5 from J, leaving 13 bases between them. The CDR3 consists of 13 residues. The germline gives CDR1 MNHEY, CDR2 SVGAGI. The chain's CDR3 is CASRQQRVETQYF. The CDR3 region has the DNA TGTGCCAGCAGACAACAGAGGGTGGAGACCCAGTACTTC.

This chain joins TRBV2 and TRBJ1-5; D unresolved. Germline V gene sequence: CDR1 SNHLY, CDR2 FYNNEI. CDR3 length: 15 residues. V shed 7 bases and J shed 2 bases, with 15 bases lying between them. The CDR3 spells CASNSPGAGNQPQHF. CDR3 bases: TGTGCCAGCAATTCCCCTGGTGCAGGCAATCAGCCCCAGCATTTT.

The CDR3 loop is CASSLRAPEHNSPLHF. The DNA of the CDR3 is TGTGCCAGCAGCTTACGAGCGCCCGAACATAATTCACCCCTCCACTTT. The chain is built from TRBV7-9 and TRBJ1-6; D remains unclear. Trimming cost V 2 bases and J 5 bases, with 13 bases left between them. The CDR3 runs to 16 residues. The germline CDR1 and CDR2 sequences are SEHNR and FQNEAQ (reference sequence).

The chain joins TRBV4-3 to TRBJ2-2, with D unclear. Between the trimmed V and J ends, which lost 0 bases and 6 bases, there was a span of 8 bases. The CDR3 covers 14 residues. Looked up from germline, CDR1 is LGHNA and CDR2 is YSLEER. The DNA for the CDR3 is TGCGCCAGCAGCCAAGATTCCCCCTCCGGGGAGCTGTTTTTT. Translating gives CASSQDSPSGELFF.

This chain joins TRBV25-1 and TRBJ2-1; 11 bases map to TRBD1. Germline lookup yields CDR1 MGHDK and CDR2 SYGVNS. There are 16 residues in the CDR3. After removal of 1 base from V and 4 bases from J, the junction contained 3 bases not matched to a gene. The CDR3 nucleotides are TGTGCCAGCAGTGAATTTGGGACAGGGGGTTACAATGAGCAGTTCTTC. Translated, it gives CASSEFGTGGYNEQFF.

V gene TRBV7-8 combines with J gene TRBJ1-1; 7 bases are shared with TRBD1. Germline CDR1 is SGHVS and CDR2 is FQNEAQ. J lost 3 bases, V lost 1 base, and 17 bases had no gene match. This CDR3 spans 19 amino acids. Here the CDR3 reads CASSLGGQRLGGGDTEAFF. Written as DNA, the CDR3 is TGTGCCAGCAGCTTAGGAGGTCAGCGTTTAGGGGGCGGTGACACTGAAGCTTTCTTT.

The chain's CDR3 is CASSPLTGQGAKELFF. CDR3 in DNA: TGCGCCAGCAGCCCCTTAACTGGACAGGGCGCGAAGGAGCTGTTTTTT. The chain employs TRBV5-1 and TRBJ2-2; 8 bases align to TRBD1. The CDR3 loop spans 16 amino acids. CDR1 and CDR2 (germline): SGHRS, YFSETQ. The junction had 15 bases not matched to a gene; V was cut back by 4 bases and J by 10 bases.

The chain recombines TRBV7-2 with TRBJ2-6; D is perhaps TRBD2 (5 bases). Per germline, CDR1 SGHTA and CDR2 FQGNSA. Trimming stripped 5 bases from V and 2 bases from J, with 10 bases between. The CDR3 is made up of 15 amino acids. This CDR3 is CASSPQRAGANVLTF. The CDR3, as DNA: TGTGCCAGCAGCCCCCAGAGGGCTGGGGCCAACGTCCTGACTTTC.